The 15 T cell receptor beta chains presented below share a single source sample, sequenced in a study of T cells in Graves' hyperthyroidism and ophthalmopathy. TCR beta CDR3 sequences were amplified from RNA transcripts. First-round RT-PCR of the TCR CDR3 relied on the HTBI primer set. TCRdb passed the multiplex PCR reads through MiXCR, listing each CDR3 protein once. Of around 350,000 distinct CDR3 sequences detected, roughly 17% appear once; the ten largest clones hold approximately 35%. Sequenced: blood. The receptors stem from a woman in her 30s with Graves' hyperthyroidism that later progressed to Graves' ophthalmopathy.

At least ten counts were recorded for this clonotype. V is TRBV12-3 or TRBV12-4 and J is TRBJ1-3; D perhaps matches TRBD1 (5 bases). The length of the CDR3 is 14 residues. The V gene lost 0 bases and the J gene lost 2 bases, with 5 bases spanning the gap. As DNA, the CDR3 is TGTGCCAGCAGTTTAGCGGGGGCTGGAAACACCATATATTTT. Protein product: CASSLAGAGNTIYF.

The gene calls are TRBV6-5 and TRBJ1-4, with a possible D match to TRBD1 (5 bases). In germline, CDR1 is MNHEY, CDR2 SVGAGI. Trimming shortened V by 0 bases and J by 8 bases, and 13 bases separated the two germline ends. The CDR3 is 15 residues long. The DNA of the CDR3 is TGTGCCAGCAGTTACTCGGGGGGGAAAGGCGAAAAACTGTTTTTT. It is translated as CASSYSGGKGEKLFF.

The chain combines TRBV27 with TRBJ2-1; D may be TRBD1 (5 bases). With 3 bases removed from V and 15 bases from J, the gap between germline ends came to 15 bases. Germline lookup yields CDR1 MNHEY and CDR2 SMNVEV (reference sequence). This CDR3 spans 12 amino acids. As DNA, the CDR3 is TGTGCCAGCAGTTTTATCAGGGAAGTGCCGTTCTTC. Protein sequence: CASSFIREVPFF.

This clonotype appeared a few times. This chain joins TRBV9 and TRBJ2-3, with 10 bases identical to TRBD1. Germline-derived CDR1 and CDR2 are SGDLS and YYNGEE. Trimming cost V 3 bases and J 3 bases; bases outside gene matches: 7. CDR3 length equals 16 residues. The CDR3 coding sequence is TGTGCCAGCAGCGCACGGGACAGGGGATCAACAGATACGCAGTATTTT. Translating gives CASSARDRGSTDTQYF.

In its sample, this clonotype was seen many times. The CDR3 DNA reads as TGTGCCAGCAGTGCCCCTAGCGGGGGGGTCTCAGATACGCAGTATTTT. This translates into CASSAPSGGVSDTQYF. The chain joins TRBV12-3 or TRBV12-4 to TRBJ2-3; 12 bases map to TRBD2. J lost 4 bases, V lost 5 bases, and 7 bases had no gene match. The CDR3 sequence is 16 residues long.

The CDR3 sequence is CASSPPRAGDIYNEQFF. Written as DNA, the CDR3 is TGCGCCAGCAGCCCCCCACGAGCGGGGGATATTTACAATGAGCAGTTCTTC. The chain couples TRBV5-1 to TRBJ2-1; 8 positions match TRBD2. The V segment lost 4 bases and the J segment 4 bases; nucleotides outside the gene matches: 13. The CDR3 runs to 17 residues. CDR1 is SGHRS and CDR2 is YFSETQ in the germline V gene.

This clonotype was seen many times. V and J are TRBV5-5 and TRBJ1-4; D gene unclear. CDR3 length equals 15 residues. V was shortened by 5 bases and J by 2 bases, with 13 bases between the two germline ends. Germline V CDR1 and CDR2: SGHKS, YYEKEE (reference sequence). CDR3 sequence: CASRRGRATNEKLFF. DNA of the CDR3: TGTGCCAGCAGGCGCGGTAGGGCCACTAATGAAAAACTGTTTTTT.

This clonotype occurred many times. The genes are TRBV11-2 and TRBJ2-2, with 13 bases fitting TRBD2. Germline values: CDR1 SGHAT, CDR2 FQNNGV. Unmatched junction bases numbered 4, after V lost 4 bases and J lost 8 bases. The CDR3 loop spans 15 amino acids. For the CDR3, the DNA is TGTGCCAGCAGCTGGACTAGCGGGAGAAGGGGGGAGCTGTTTTTT. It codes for CASSWTSGRRGELFF.

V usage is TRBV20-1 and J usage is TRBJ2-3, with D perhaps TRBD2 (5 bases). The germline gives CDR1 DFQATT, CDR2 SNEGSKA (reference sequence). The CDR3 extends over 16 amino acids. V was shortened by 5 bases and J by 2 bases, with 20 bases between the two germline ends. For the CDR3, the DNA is TGCAGTGCTCCTCAGCGGTTTACCCTCGACACAGATACGCAGTATTTT. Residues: CSAPQRFTLDTDTQYF.

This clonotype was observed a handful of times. Here the CDR3 reads CASSQESGDYEQYF. The CDR3 nucleotides are TGCGCCAGCAGCCAAGAAAGCGGAGACTACGAGCAGTACTTC. The chain couples TRBV4-1 to TRBJ2-7, with a weak D call TRBD2 (5 bases). Trimming stripped 0 bases from V and 3 bases from J, with 9 bases between. CDR3 size: 14 residues. Germline loops: CDR1 MGHRA, CDR2 YSYEKL.

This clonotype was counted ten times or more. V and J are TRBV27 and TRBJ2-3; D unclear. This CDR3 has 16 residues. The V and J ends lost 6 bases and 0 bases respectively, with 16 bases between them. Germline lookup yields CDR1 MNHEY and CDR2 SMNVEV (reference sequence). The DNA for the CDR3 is TGTGCCAGCAGCCAGTACGCCAGCACTAGCACAGATACGCAGTATTTT. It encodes CASSQYASTSTDTQYF.

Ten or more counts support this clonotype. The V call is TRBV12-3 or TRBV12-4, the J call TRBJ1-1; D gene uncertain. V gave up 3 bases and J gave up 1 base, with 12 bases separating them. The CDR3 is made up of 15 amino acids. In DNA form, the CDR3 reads TGTGCCAGCAGTTTTTTCGATGGTGGGAACACTGAAGCTTTCTTT. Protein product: CASSFFDGGNTEAFF.

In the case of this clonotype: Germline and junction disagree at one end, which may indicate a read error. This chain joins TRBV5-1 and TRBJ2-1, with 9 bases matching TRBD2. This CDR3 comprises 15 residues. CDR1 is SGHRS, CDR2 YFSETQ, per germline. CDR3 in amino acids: CASSLGLAGNNGQFF. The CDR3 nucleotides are TGCGCCAGCAGCTTGGGGCTAGCGGGAAACAATGGGCAGTTCTTC.

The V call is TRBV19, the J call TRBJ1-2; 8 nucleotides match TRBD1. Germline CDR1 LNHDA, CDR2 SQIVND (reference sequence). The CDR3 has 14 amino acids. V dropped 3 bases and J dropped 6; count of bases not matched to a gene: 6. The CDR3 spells CASSIWQGADGYTF. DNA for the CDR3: TGTGCCAGTAGTATTTGGCAGGGGGCCGATGGCTACACCTTC.

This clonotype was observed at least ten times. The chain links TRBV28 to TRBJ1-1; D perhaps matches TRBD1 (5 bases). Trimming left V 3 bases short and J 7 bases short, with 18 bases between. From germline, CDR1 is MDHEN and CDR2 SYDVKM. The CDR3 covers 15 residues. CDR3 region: CASSFPGHDPDEAFF. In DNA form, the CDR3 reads TGTGCCAGCAGTTTCCCCGGACATGATCCTGATGAAGCTTTCTTT.